These T cell receptor beta chains were read from a single sample in a study of blood T cells in healthy people across ages. TCRdb recomputed calls from the 5' RACE reads with MiXCR, one row per CDR3 protein. This sample carries about 970,000 distinct CDR3 sequences, about 51% of them seen once, and the ten largest clones take roughly a fifth. The sequenced sample consisted of blood. Receptors were obtained from a woman between 55 and 75 years old in good health. CDR3s include the opening cysteine and the closing phenylalanine or tryptophan. Fields, in order: J gene, V gene, clone size, D gene, CDR3 protein, CDR3 DNA. D genes are given only for firm matches. A clone size is listed for some rows: how often the clone was seen (once, few, many), or a class if it is expanded.

j_gene: TRBJ2-1; v_gene: TRBV6-2/TRBV6-3; abundance: .; d_gene: TRBD1; CDR3aa: CASSYSPQGVAYNEQFF; CDR3nt: TGTGCCAGCAGTTACTCGCCACAGGGGGTAGCCTACAATGAGCAGTTCTTC
j_gene: TRBJ1-6; v_gene: TRBV7-2; abundance: .; d_gene: TRBD1; CDR3aa: CASRYRDRNSPLHF; CDR3nt: TGTGCCAGCAGGTACCGGGACAGGAATTCACCCCTCCACTTT
j_gene: TRBJ2-5; v_gene: TRBV20-1; abundance: .; d_gene: TRBD2; CDR3aa: CSATSGNSYNEQYF; CDR3nt: TGCAGTGCTACTAGCGGGAACTCCTACAATGAGCAGTACTTC
j_gene: TRBJ2-3; v_gene: TRBV2; abundance: .; d_gene: TRBD2; CDR3aa: CASKSGRAGDTQYF; CDR3nt: TGTGCCAGCAAAAGCGGGAGAGCTGGAGATACGCAGTATTTT
j_gene: TRBJ1-2; v_gene: TRBV27; abundance: .; d_gene: .; CDR3aa: CASSSMRGRGYTF; CDR3nt: TGTGCCAGCAGTTCCATGAGGGGACGGGGCTACACCTTC
j_gene: TRBJ2-7; v_gene: TRBV4-3; abundance: .; d_gene: TRBD1; CDR3aa: CASSQGTGQAEQYF; CDR3nt: TGCGCCAGCAGCCAAGGGACAGGGCAAGCCGAGCAGTACTTC
j_gene: TRBJ1-1; v_gene: TRBV14; abundance: once; d_gene: .; CDR3aa: CASSLVMNTEAFF; CDR3nt: TGTGCCAGCAGCCTGGTCATGAACACTGAAGCTTTCTTT
j_gene: TRBJ1-6; v_gene: TRBV6-5; abundance: .; d_gene: TRBD1; CDR3aa: CASSYLGQGASPLHF; CDR3nt: TGTGCCAGCAGTTACTTAGGACAGGGGGCATCACCCCTCCACTTT
j_gene: TRBJ2-1; v_gene: TRBV10-3; abundance: .; d_gene: .; CDR3aa: CAIDRRSGEQFF; CDR3nt: TGTGCCATAGACAGGCGTTCGGGTGAGCAGTTCTTC
j_gene: TRBJ2-7; v_gene: TRBV18; abundance: .; d_gene: .; CDR3aa: CASSPLGGNTYEQYF; CDR3nt: TGTGCCAGCTCACCCCTCGGGGGCAATACCTACGAGCAGTACTTC
j_gene: TRBJ2-5; v_gene: TRBV4-2; abundance: few; d_gene: .; CDR3aa: CASSHRYATGETQYF; CDR3nt: TGTGCCAGCAGCCACCGATACGCCACCGGGGAGACCCAGTACTTC
j_gene: TRBJ2-7; v_gene: TRBV12-3/TRBV12-4; abundance: .; d_gene: .; CDR3aa: CTTRLGGVSEQYF; CDR3nt: TGTACCACACGACTGGGGGGAGTGAGCGAGCAGTACTTC
j_gene: TRBJ1-4; v_gene: TRBV20-1; abundance: .; d_gene: .; CDR3aa: CSARGAGTREKLFF; CDR3nt: TGCAGTGCTAGGGGGGCAGGGACCAGGGAAAAACTGTTTTTT
j_gene: TRBJ2-7; v_gene: TRBV15; abundance: .; d_gene: TRBD1; CDR3aa: CATSTKRRTGDSYEQYF; CDR3nt: TGTGCCACCAGCACCAAGAGGAGGACAGGAGACTCCTACGAGCAGTACTTC
j_gene: TRBJ2-1; v_gene: TRBV4-1; abundance: .; d_gene: .; CDR3aa: CASSQGGYNEQFF; CDR3nt: TGCGCCAGCAGCCAAGGGGGATACAATGAGCAGTTCTTC
j_gene: TRBJ2-5; v_gene: TRBV20-1; abundance: .; d_gene: .; CDR3aa: CSARDTTQRKLYF; CDR3nt: TGCAGTGCTAGAGACACAACACAGCGGAAGCTGTACTTC
j_gene: TRBJ2-1; v_gene: TRBV20-1; abundance: .; d_gene: TRBD2; CDR3aa: CSARTRLAGGPTYNEQFF; CDR3nt: TGCAGTGCTAGGACGAGACTAGCGGGAGGGCCTACTTACAATGAGCAGTTCTTC
j_gene: TRBJ2-1; v_gene: TRBV10-2; abundance: .; d_gene: .; CDR3aa: CASSEDLRQFF; CDR3nt: TGCGCCAGCAGTGAGGATCTTAGGCAGTTCTTC
j_gene: TRBJ2-3; v_gene: TRBV29-1; abundance: few; d_gene: .; CDR3aa: CSGIRDTDTQYF; CDR3nt: TGCAGCGGTATTAGAGACACAGATACGCAGTATTTT
j_gene: TRBJ2-7; v_gene: TRBV20-1; abundance: few; d_gene: .; CDR3aa: CSAVTGPLSYEQYF; CDR3nt: TGCAGTGCAGTGACAGGACCTCTATCCTACGAGCAGTACTTC
j_gene: TRBJ2-5; v_gene: TRBV4-2; abundance: .; d_gene: TRBD2; CDR3aa: CASSQGTSGSQETQYF; CDR3nt: TGTGCCAGCAGCCAGGGGACTAGCGGGAGCCAAGAGACCCAGTACTTC
j_gene: TRBJ2-3; v_gene: TRBV9; abundance: .; d_gene: TRBD2; CDR3aa: CASSVTSGSDTDTQYF; CDR3nt: TGTGCCAGCAGCGTAACTAGCGGGAGTGACACAGATACGCAGTATTTT
j_gene: TRBJ2-7; v_gene: TRBV20-1; abundance: few; d_gene: TRBD1; CDR3aa: CSATTGREQYF; CDR3nt: TGCAGTGCTACGACAGGGCGCGAGCAGTACTTC
j_gene: TRBJ2-5; v_gene: TRBV4-1; abundance: .; d_gene: TRBD1; CDR3aa: CASSQRGQGAETQYF; CDR3nt: TGCGCCAGCAGCCAAAGGGGACAGGGAGCGGAGACCCAGTACTTC
j_gene: TRBJ2-3; v_gene: TRBV7-2; abundance: .; d_gene: .; CDR3aa: CASILGIHTDTQYF; CDR3nt: TGTGCCAGCATCCTGGGGATACACACAGATACGCAGTATTTT
j_gene: TRBJ2-3; v_gene: TRBV25-1; abundance: .; d_gene: .; CDR3aa: CASSEEGTRTDTQYF; CDR3nt: TGTGCCAGCAGTGAAGAGGGAACCAGGACAGATACGCAGTATTTT
j_gene: TRBJ2-3; v_gene: TRBV7-2; abundance: .; d_gene: TRBD2; CDR3aa: CASSLGAGGVTDTQYF; CDR3nt: TGTGCCAGCAGCTTAGGAGCGGGAGGGGTCACAGATACGCAGTATTTT
j_gene: TRBJ2-1; v_gene: TRBV20-1; abundance: .; d_gene: .; CDR3aa: CSARWRYNEQFF; CDR3nt: TGCAGTGCTAGGTGGCGATACAATGAGCAGTTCTTC
j_gene: TRBJ2-7; v_gene: TRBV20-1; abundance: .; d_gene: .; CDR3aa: CSARDGGPFPYEQYF; CDR3nt: TGCAGTGCTAGAGATGGCGGGCCCTTTCCCTACGAGCAGTACTTC
j_gene: TRBJ2-1; v_gene: TRBV20-1; abundance: many; d_gene: TRBD1; CDR3aa: CSARQGGRQGNEQFF; CDR3nt: TGCAGTGCCAGACAGGGGGGCAGACAGGGGAATGAGCAGTTCTTC
j_gene: TRBJ1-4; v_gene: TRBV5-1; abundance: .; d_gene: .; CDR3aa: CASGPGATNEKLFF; CDR3nt: TGCGCCAGCGGCCCGGGGGCTACTAATGAAAAACTGTTTTTT
j_gene: TRBJ2-3; v_gene: TRBV7-9; abundance: few; d_gene: TRBD2; CDR3aa: CASSPGLAGGPTDTQYF; CDR3nt: TGTGCCAGCAGCCCAGGACTAGCGGGAGGGCCCACAGATACGCAGTATTTT
j_gene: TRBJ2-7; v_gene: TRBV12-3/TRBV12-4; abundance: .; d_gene: .; CDR3aa: CASSSSGSKQYF; CDR3nt: TGTGCCAGCAGTTCCTCCGGGAGCAAACAGTACTTC
j_gene: TRBJ2-7; v_gene: TRBV6-6; abundance: .; d_gene: .; CDR3aa: CASSPAAEEQYF; CDR3nt: TGTGCCAGCAGTCCTGCCGCTGAGGAGCAGTACTTC